The next 19 T cell receptor beta chains were all read from a single sample in a study of regulatory T cells in long-lasting Graves disease. Time point: persistent/refractory GD, antithyroid drugs over 5 years with positive TRAb. There was RNA extracted from PBMCs, and the TCR library was made from it. In building TCR beta libraries, iRepertoire HTBI primers were used together with Arm-PCR of CDR3 regions. From the multiplex PCR reads, TCRdb called clonotypes with MiXCR, one entry per CDR3 protein. The sample holds 450,000 or so distinct CDR3 sequences, more than 20% seen once. Sequences were derived from peripheral blood mononuclear cells (PBMCs), sampled when the disease was refractory, from a patient treated with antithyroid drugs. These receptors all come from a female donor with Graves disease.

V and J are TRBV6-5 and TRBJ1-3; D unclear. CDR3 length: 15 residues. The germline V gene has CDR1 MNHEY and CDR2 SVGAGI. The ends were cut back, 2 bases at V and 0 bases at J, with 8 bases in the middle. The CDR3 reads CASSYNRVSGNTIYF. For the CDR3, the DNA is TGTGCCAGCAGTTACAATCGGGTCTCTGGAAACACCATATATTTT.

V usage is TRBV7-9 and J usage is TRBJ2-7; unclear D gene. This CDR3 is built from 12 residues. Germline CDR1 is SEHNR and CDR2 is FQNEAQ (reference sequence). V was cut by 1 base and J by 6 bases, with 7 bases left in between. The CDR3 DNA is TGTGCCAGCAGCTTAGATATCCGCGAGCAGTACTTC. Residues: CASSLDIREQYF.

This clonotype was seen at least ten times. This chain connects TRBV7-9 to TRBJ1-2; 12 bases match TRBD1. This CDR3 comprises 15 residues. With V trimmed by 5 bases and J by 6 bases, 7 bases remained unmatched. In germline, CDR1 is SEHNR, CDR2 FQNEAQ (reference sequence). The CDR3 protein is CASSGPGQGANGYTF. For the CDR3, the DNA is TGTGCCAGCAGCGGGCCGGGACAGGGGGCAAATGGCTACACCTTC.

V gene TRBV19 combines with J gene TRBJ2-5; TRBD2 matches at 10 bases. Per the germline V gene, CDR1 is LNHDA and CDR2 is SQIVND (reference sequence). The CDR3 contains 14 residues. J gave up 3 bases and V 9 bases, and 7 bases lay outside the gene matches. The CDR3 nucleotides read TGTGCCAGCAACCTAGGACTAGCGGAAGAGACCCAGTACTTC. Translated: CASNLGLAEETQYF.

There are a few counts of this clonotype. V usage is TRBV25-1 and J usage is TRBJ2-1; D gene unclear. The CDR3 length is 17 residues. CDR1 and CDR2 from the germline V gene are MGHDK and SYGVNS. V was pared by 5 bases and J by 1 base, with 18 bases between. The CDR3 region is CASSPQYLVGSYNEQFF. CDR3 bases: TGTGCCAGCAGTCCCCAATATTTGGTAGGGTCCTACAATGAGCAGTTCTTC.

As concerns this clonotype: This clone may be a read error of a much larger clone one base away. The chain carries TRBV7-9 and TRBJ2-7, with unresolved D. TRBJ2-5 explains the end of the DNA better; the J call may be wrong. This CDR3 is built from 11 residues. CDR1 is SEHNR, CDR2 FQNEAQ, per germline (reference sequence). CDR3 amino acids: CASSLTWTQYF. The CDR3 coding sequence is TGTGCCAGCAGCTTAACTTGGACCCAGTACTTC.

This clonotype has ten or more counts. The chain uses TRBV7-8 and TRBJ1-2, with no clear D. V was cut by 0 bases and J by 3 bases, with 11 bases left in between. The CDR3 is 15 residues long. In germline, CDR1 is SGHVS, CDR2 FQNEAQ. CDR3 sequence (DNA): TGTGCCAGCAGCTTAGCGCCCCAAGGACACTATGGCTACACCTTC. This encodes CASSLAPQGHYGYTF.

In this sample, this clonotype turned up many times. CDR3 coding DNA: TGTGCCAGCAGTTCCAGCCCGTGGGAGCCCTACGAGCAGTACTTC. Protein: CASSSSPWEPYEQYF. The chain carries TRBV6-5 and TRBJ2-7, with D possibly matching TRBD2 (5 bases). Deletions cut 4 bases from V and 2 bases from J, with 15 bases between. This CDR3 has 15 residues. CDR1 and CDR2 from the germline V gene are MNHEY and SVGAGI.

This clonotype showed up just once. The V call is TRBV9, the J call TRBJ2-1; 7 nucleotides line up with TRBD2. The V segment lost 2 bases and the J segment 8 bases; nucleotides outside the gene matches: 7. From germline, CDR1 is SGDLS and CDR2 YYNGEE. This CDR3 is 14 amino acids long. The CDR3 spells CASSVHTSVDEQFF. The CDR3 nucleotides read TGTGCCAGCAGCGTCCATACTAGCGTCGATGAGCAGTTCTTC.

The J gene is TRBJ1-1, the V gene TRBV18; TRBD1 is a possible D gene (6 bases). V was shortened by 4 bases and J by 7 bases, with 10 bases between the two germline ends. CDR1 is KGHSH, CDR2 LQKENI, per germline. The CDR3 is made up of 12 amino acids. The CDR3 protein is CASSLGTYEAFF. In DNA, the CDR3 is TGTGCCAGCTCACTTGGGACATATGAAGCTTTCTTT.

Only a few counts were recorded for this clonotype. The J gene is TRBJ1-1, the V gene TRBV24-1; tentatively, D is TRBD1 (6 bases). Germline-derived CDR1 and CDR2 are KGHDR and SFDVKD. V lost 4 bases, J lost 4 bases, and 15 bases lay in between. This CDR3 has 15 residues. CDR3: CATSDRIGGSTEAFF. Written as DNA, the CDR3 is TGTGCCACCAGTGACCGAATAGGGGGTAGCACTGAAGCTTTCTTT.

In this sample, this clonotype turned up a few times. V usage is TRBV29-1 and J usage is TRBJ2-1; the match to TRBD1 covers 7 bases. This CDR3 comprises 18 residues. V shed 0 bases, J shed 4 bases, and the junction held 15 bases outside the gene matches. Germline V gene sequence: CDR1 SQVTM, CDR2 ANQGSEA. The CDR3 nucleotides read TGCAGCGTTGAAGAGGTGGGTTTTGCGGACAGGACGTACAATGAGCAGTTCTTC. The encoded protein is CSVEEVGFADRTYNEQFF.

This clonotype was counted at least ten times. The chain uses TRBV11-2 and TRBJ2-2; tentative D call: TRBD2 (5 bases). CDR1 is SGHAT and CDR2 is FQNNGV in the germline V gene. The length of the CDR3 is 17 residues. V was trimmed by 1 base and J by 5 bases, leaving 17 bases between them. CDR3 in amino acids: CASSLVPSARGTGELFF. The CDR3 nucleotides are TGTGCCAGCAGCTTAGTTCCGTCGGCCCGGGGAACCGGGGAGCTGTTTTTT. The full variable domain, completed using reference TRBV11-2 and TRBJ2-2, is EAGVAQSPRYKIIEKRQSVAFWCNPISGHATLYWYQQILGQGPKLLIQFQNNGVVDDSQLPKDRFSAERLKGVDSTLKIQPAKLEDSAVYLCASSLVPSARGTGELFFGEGSRLTVL.

J is TRBJ2-7 and V is TRBV7-2, with 7 nucleotides matching TRBD2. The CDR3 is made up of 15 amino acids. V was clipped by 1 base and J by 5 bases; unmatched bases: 8. Germline lookup yields CDR1 SGHTA and CDR2 FQGNSA. CDR3: CASSLEPGGSHEQYF. CDR3 in DNA: TGTGCCAGCAGCTTAGAACCGGGAGGATCCCACGAGCAGTACTTC.

This clonotype was observed a few times. The chain recombines TRBV20-1 with TRBJ2-5, with 10 bases that match TRBD1. Germline values: CDR1 DFQATT, CDR2 SNEGSKA (reference sequence). CDR3 size: 14 residues. J gave up 4 bases and V 5 bases, and 7 bases lay outside the gene matches. The CDR3 nucleotides are TGCAGTGCTGAGAGACAGGGGGCGCGAGAGACCCAGTACTTC. Encoded protein: CSAERQGARETQYF.

In this sample, this clonotype turned up many times. The rearrangement uses TRBV28 and TRBJ2-7; TRBD1 aligns across 9 bases. The CDR3 runs 14 residues. The trim removed 6 bases at V and 5 bases at J, leaving 8 bases unmatched. Germline V CDR1 and CDR2: MDHEN, SYDVKM. CDR3 protein: CASRRTGDTDEQYF. CDR3 DNA: TGTGCCAGCAGACGGACAGGGGATACGGACGAGCAGTACTTC.

This clonotype was seen more than once but under ten times. This rearrangement joins TRBV12-5 to TRBJ1-1; tentatively, D is TRBD1 (5 bases). The V gene's germline CDR1 is LGHNT and CDR2 FRNRAP. The CDR3 spans 15 residues. V was shortened by 5 bases and J by 4 bases, with 17 bases between the two germline ends. The CDR3 protein is CASGNGGGGITEAFF. The CDR3 region has the DNA TGTGCTAGTGGTAATGGGGGAGGTGGGATCACTGAAGCTTTCTTT.

This clonotype has at least ten counts. CDR3 loop: CASSLALTRETQYF. CDR3 sequence (DNA): TGTGCCAGCAGTTTAGCGCTCACCCGGGAGACCCAGTACTTC. This chain connects TRBV6-2 or TRBV6-3 to TRBJ2-5, with D maybe TRBD2 (5 bases). Germline V CDR1 and CDR2: MNHEY, SVGEGT. V was shortened by 4 bases and J by 5 bases, with 14 bases between the two germline ends. CDR3 length: 14 amino acids.

This clonotype has just a few counts. The rearrangement joins TRBV3-1 to TRBJ2-7, with D unresolved. The CDR3 covers 13 residues. The germline gives CDR1 LGHDT, CDR2 YNNKEL (reference sequence). Trimming left V 6 bases short and J 2 bases short, with 11 bases between. In nucleotides, the CDR3 is TGTGCCAGCAGACCGACAAGAGCCTACGAGCAGTACTTC. This codes for CASRPTRAYEQYF.